What follows are 13 T cell receptor beta chains derived from one specimen sequenced in a study of cytomegalovirus exposure and HLA in healthy donors (dated by TCRdb to about 2017). The library relied on the immunoSEQ multiplex PCR assay. A mixture of 60 forward primers for TCR Vbeta segments and 13 reverse primers for TCR Jbeta segments was used in the multiplex PCR. The clones in this table, taken by TCRdb from immuneACCESS, are in-frame only. Not every clone is retained; where verified, under half of the shortfall comes from an unresolved V gene, and the cause of the rest is unknown. The sample table records about 87,000 clones; approximately 79% of these occur just once. The ten top clones hold 3% to 4% of the sample. Sequencing used PBMCs. These receptors were obtained from a woman in her forties in good health and CMV-seronegative.

About this clone: The junction shows a germline mismatch at one end, possibly a read error. This rearrangement joins TRBV6-1 to TRBJ1-2; 7 bases agree with TRBD1. Germline CDR1 is MNHNS and CDR2 is SASEGT. The CDR3 extends over 14 amino acids. The CDR3 DNA sequence: TGTGCCAGCGGGGGAGAACAGGGGAAAGGTGGCTACCCCTTC. Its protein product is CASGGEQGKGGYPF.

This clone was seen only once. The V call is TRBV28, the J call TRBJ2-2, with D tentatively TRBD2 (7 bases). The germline CDR1 and CDR2 sequences are MDHEN and SYDVKM. Trimming took 6 bases from V and 7 from J, leaving 15 bases between them. This CDR3 has 14 residues. For the CDR3, the DNA is TGTGCCAGCAGCCGCGGGGGCTCGGTCGGGGAGCTGTTTTTT. Residues: CASSRGGSVGELFF.

V gene TRBV6-6 combines with J gene TRBJ2-3; TRBD2 aligns across 8 bases. Germline CDR1 is MNHNY and CDR2 is SVGAGI (reference sequence). V shed 10 bases and J 4 bases; nucleotides not matched to a gene: 10. The CDR3 length is 14 residues. This CDR3 is CATNPGTSADTQYF. The CDR3 DNA reads TGTGCCACGAACCCGGGGACTAGTGCAGATACGCAGTATTTT.

V and J are TRBV7-8 and TRBJ1-5; weak D call: TRBD1 (5 bases). The CDR3 is 13 amino acids. CDR1 SGHVS and CDR2 FQNEAQ come from the germline V gene. V was trimmed by 5 bases and J by 4 bases, leaving 9 bases between them. The CDR3 DNA is TGTGCCAGCAGCGCCGACAGAAATCAGCCCCAGCATTTT. Protein: CASSADRNQPQHF.

This clone has just one count. The chain employs TRBV30 and TRBJ2-1; a weak D match, TRBD2 (7 bases). Germline assignment: CDR1 GTSNPN and CDR2 SVGIG (reference sequence). The CDR3 has 14 residues. V lost 7 bases and J lost 7, with 20 bases in between. CDR3 sequence: CALEKGGPWNEQFF. CDR3 nucleotide sequence: TGTGCCTTGGAGAAGGGGGGGCCTTGGAATGAGCAGTTCTTC.

The chain employs TRBV7-9 and TRBJ1-3; 8 bases map to TRBD1. In germline, CDR1 is SEHNR, CDR2 FQNEAQ (reference sequence). V was clipped by 2 bases and J by 16 bases; unmatched bases: 16. The CDR3 runs to 15 residues. The CDR3 DNA is TGTGCCAGCAGCTTATCTCCGGGACAGGCCCGACCGGGGTATTTT. Protein sequence: CASSLSPGQARPGYF.

This chain connects TRBV7-2 to TRBJ1-6; TRBD1 agrees at 10 bases. There are 15 residues in the CDR3. V dropped 6 bases and J dropped 10; count of bases not matched to a gene: 9. The germline V gene encodes CDR1 SGHTA and CDR2 FQGNSA. DNA of the CDR3: TGTGCCAGCAGACCCGGGACAGGGGTTCGATCACCCCTCCACTTT. This sequence encodes CASRPGTGVRSPLHF.

This chain joins TRBV7-2 and TRBJ2-5, with 10 bases aligning to TRBD1. This CDR3 has 18 amino acids. V lost 1 base and J lost 4; bases outside the gene matches: 12. Germline V lookup: CDR1 SGHTA, CDR2 FQGNSA. This CDR3 reads CASSLVSSGTGARETQYF. DNA of the CDR3: TGTGCCAGCAGCTTAGTGAGTTCCGGGACAGGGGCGCGAGAGACCCAGTACTTC.

J is TRBJ2-1 and V is TRBV14, with D perhaps TRBD1 (5 bases). V gave up 4 bases and J gave up 4 bases, with 11 bases separating them. CDR1 and CDR2 from the germline V gene are SGHDN and FVKESK. The length of the CDR3 is 14 residues. The CDR3 here is CASSPGILYNEQFF. The CDR3 DNA reads as TGTGCCAGCAGCCCAGGGATACTTTACAATGAGCAGTTCTTC. The whole variable domain, remainder taken from reference TRBV14 and TRBJ2-1, is EAGVTQFPSHSVIEKGQTVTLRCDPISGHDNLYWYRRVMGKEIKFLLHFVKESKQDESGMPNNRFLAERTGGTYSTLKVQPAELEDSGVYFCASSPGILYNEQFFGPGTRLTVL.

This rearrangement joins TRBV10-3 to TRBJ2-7; 8 nucleotides align to TRBD1. The CDR3 is 15 residues long. Germline trimming cut 3 bases from V and 5 bases from J; bases unmatched to any gene: 9. Germline lookup yields CDR1 ENHRY and CDR2 SYGVKD. The CDR3 coding sequence is TGTGCCATCAGTGATCTCGGGACAGGTGGAAACGAGCAGTACTTC. Its protein is CAISDLGTGGNEQYF.

The chain recombines TRBV19 with TRBJ1-4; a possible D gene is TRBD1 (5 bases). The CDR3 is made up of 14 amino acids. CDR1 and CDR2 from the germline V gene are LNHDA and SQIVND (reference sequence). The V and J ends lost 3 bases and 8 bases respectively, with 13 bases between them. In nucleotides, the CDR3 is TGTGCCAGTAGTATGGGGGGTATGGAGGAAAAACTGTTTTTT. Its translation: CASSMGGMEEKLFF. Combining the CDR3 with reference TRBV19 and TRBJ1-4 gives the whole variable domain DGGITQSPKYLFRKEGQNVTLSCEQNLNHDAMYWYRQDPGQGLRLIYYSQIVNDFQKGDIAEGYSVSREKKESFPLTVTSAQKNPTAFYLCASSMGGMEEKLFFGSGTQLSVL.

The chain joins TRBV7-7 to TRBJ2-1, with 7 bases lining up with TRBD1. V was clipped by 2 bases and J by 10 bases; unmatched bases: 5. The germline CDR1 and CDR2 sequences are SSHAT and FNYEAQ (reference sequence). CDR3 length: 13 residues. Here the CDR3 DNA reads TGTGCCAGCAGCTTATACCCGGGACAGGAGCAGTTCTTC. Residues: CASSLYPGQEQFF. Combining the CDR3 with reference TRBV7-7 and TRBJ2-1 gives the whole variable domain GAGVSQSPRYKVTKRGQDVTLRCDPISSHATLYWYQQALGQGPEFLTYFNYEAQPDKSGLPSDRFSAERPEGSISTLTIQRTEQRDSAMYRCASSLYPGQEQFFGPGTRLTVL.

The rearrangement joins TRBV28 to TRBJ1-1; TRBD1 agrees at 7 bases. V gave up 3 bases and J gave up 2 bases; unmatched junction bases: 6. This CDR3 contains 15 residues. The germline CDR1 and CDR2 sequences are MDHEN and SYDVKM. CDR3 region: CASSFMDRTNTEAFF. CDR3 sequence (DNA): TGTGCCAGCAGTTTCATGGACAGGACAAACACTGAAGCTTTCTTT.